The rows below give T cell receptor beta chains drawn from one sample of a study of cytomegalovirus exposure and HLA in healthy donors. The repertoire was sequenced with immunoSEQ multiplex PCR; TCRdb's copy has only in-frame clones and lacks some. The sample carries over 150,000 clones, roughly 79% recorded once. The specimen was PBMCs. All receptors come from a male donor in good health and CMV-seronegative. Both conserved end residues are part of each CDR3. Fields, in order: clone size, D gene, J gene, V gene, CDR3 protein, CDR3 DNA. A D gene is named only where the DNA matches it firmly. Only part of the rows carry a size: once, few, many, or a class if the clone is expanded.

size: once; D: -; J: TRBJ1-2; V: TRBV7-8; CDR3: CASSLVGAMSFNYGYTF; DNA: TGTGCCAGCAGCTTAGTGGGGGCCATGAGCTTTAACTATGGCTACACCTTC
size: -; D: TRBD2; J: TRBJ2-1; V: TRBV12-5; CDR3: CASSSSGGANEQFF; DNA: TGTGCTAGTTCCTCTAGCGGGGGGGCCAATGAGCAGTTCTTC
size: -; D: -; J: TRBJ1-6; V: TRBV6-5; CDR3: CASSYGASSPLHF; DNA: TGTGCCAGCAGTTACGGTGCTAGTTCACCCCTCCACTTT
size: once; D: -; J: TRBJ1-5; V: TRBV2; CDR3: CASSVSSNRPQHF; DNA: TGTGCCAGCAGTGTATCAAGCAATCGGCCCCAGCATTTT
size: once; D: -; J: TRBJ2-6; V: TRBV25-1; CDR3: CATDSIENSNVLTF; DNA: TGTGCCACCGACTCAATAGAGAATTCCAACGTCCTGACTTTC
size: -; D: -; J: TRBJ2-7; V: TRBV15; CDR3: CATGTRLHSYEQYF; DNA: TGTGCCACCGGTACGCGGCTGCACTCCTACGAGCAGTACTTC
size: -; D: -; J: TRBJ2-1; V: TRBV28; CDR3: CASSFSGSHNEQFF; DNA: TGTGCCAGCAGTTTTTCCGGGTCCCACAATGAGCAGTTCTTC
size: few; D: TRBD2; J: TRBJ2-2; V: TRBV7-9; CDR3: CASSHSGGATGELFF; DNA: TGTGCCAGCAGCCATAGCGGGGGGGCTACGGGGGAGCTGTTTTTT
size: -; D: TRBD1; J: TRBJ1-4; V: TRBV15; CDR3: CATSSDREIPEKLFF; DNA: TGTGCCACCAGCTCAGACAGGGAAATTCCTGAAAAACTGTTTTTT
size: -; D: TRBD2; J: TRBJ2-1; V: TRBV28; CDR3: CASLPHGLAGGVGAYNEQFF; DNA: TGTGCCAGCCTTCCCCACGGACTAGCGGGTGGGGTAGGGGCCTACAATGAGCAGTTCTTC
size: few; D: TRBD2; J: TRBJ2-1; V: TRBV6-6; CDR3: CATLESGTSHWEQFF; DNA: TGTGCCACACTCGAGTCCGGGACTAGCCACTGGGAGCAGTTCTTC
size: -; D: -; J: TRBJ1-3; V: TRBV7-8; CDR3: CASSLVGTLSGNTIYF; DNA: TGTGCCAGCAGCTTAGTGGGCACGCTCTCTGGAAACACCATATATTTT
size: few; D: -; J: TRBJ1-4; V: TRBV28; CDR3: CASNEYTGSREKLFF; DNA: TGTGCCAGCAACGAATATACGGGGAGCAGAGAAAAACTGTTTTTT
size: -; D: TRBD1; J: TRBJ2-5; V: TRBV19; CDR3: CASSTVRDSQVRETQYF; DNA: TGTGCCAGTAGTACGGTCCGGGACAGTCAGGTCCGCGAGACCCAGTACTTC
size: -; D: TRBD2; J: TRBJ2-5; V: TRBV28; CDR3: CASSFSTGRAGEQYF; DNA: TGTGCCAGCAGTTTCTCTACCGGTAGGGCGGGAGAGCAGTACTTC